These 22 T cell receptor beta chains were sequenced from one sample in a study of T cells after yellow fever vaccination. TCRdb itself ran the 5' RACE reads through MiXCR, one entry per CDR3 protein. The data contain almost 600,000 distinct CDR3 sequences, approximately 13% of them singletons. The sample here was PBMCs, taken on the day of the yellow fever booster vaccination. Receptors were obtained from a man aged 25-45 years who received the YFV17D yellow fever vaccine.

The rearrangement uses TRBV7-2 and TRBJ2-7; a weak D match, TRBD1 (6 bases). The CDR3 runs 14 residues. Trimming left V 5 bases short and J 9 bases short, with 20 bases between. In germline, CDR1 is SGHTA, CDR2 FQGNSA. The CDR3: CASSPGTRELGQYF. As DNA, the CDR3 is TGTGCCAGCAGCCCCGGGACAAGGGAATTGGGGCAGTACTTC. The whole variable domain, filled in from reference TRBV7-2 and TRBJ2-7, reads GAGVSQSPSNKVTEKGKDVELRCDPISGHTALYWYRQSLGQGLEFLIYFQGNSAPDKSGLPSDRFSAERTGGSVSTLTIQRTQQEDSAVYLCASSPGTRELGQYFGPGTRLTVT.

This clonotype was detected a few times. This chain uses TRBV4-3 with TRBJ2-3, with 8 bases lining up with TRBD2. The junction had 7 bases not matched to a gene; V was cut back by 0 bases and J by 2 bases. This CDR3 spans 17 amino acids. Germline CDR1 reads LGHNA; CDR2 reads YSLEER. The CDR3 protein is CASSQDWGRGATDTQYF. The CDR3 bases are TGCGCCAGCAGCCAAGATTGGGGGCGGGGGGCCACAGATACGCAGTATTTT.

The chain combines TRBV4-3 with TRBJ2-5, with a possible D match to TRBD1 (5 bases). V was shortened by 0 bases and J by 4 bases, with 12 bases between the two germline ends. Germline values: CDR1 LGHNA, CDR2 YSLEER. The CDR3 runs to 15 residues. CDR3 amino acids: CASSQDLQGAETQYF. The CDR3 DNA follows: TGCGCCAGCAGCCAAGATCTTCAGGGTGCAGAGACCCAGTACTTC.

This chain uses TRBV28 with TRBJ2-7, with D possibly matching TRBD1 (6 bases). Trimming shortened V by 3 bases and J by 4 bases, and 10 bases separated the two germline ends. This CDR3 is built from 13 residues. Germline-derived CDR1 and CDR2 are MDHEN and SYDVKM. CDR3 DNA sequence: TGTGCCAGCAGTTTCGTACAGGGTTACGAGCAGTACTTC. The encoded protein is CASSFVQGYEQYF.

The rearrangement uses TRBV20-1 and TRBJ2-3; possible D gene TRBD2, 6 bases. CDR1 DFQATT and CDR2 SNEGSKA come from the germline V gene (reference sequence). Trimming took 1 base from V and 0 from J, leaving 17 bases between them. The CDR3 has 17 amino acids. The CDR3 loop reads CSARALGLPESTDTQYF. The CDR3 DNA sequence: TGCAGTGCTAGAGCCTTGGGACTCCCGGAGAGCACAGATACGCAGTATTTT.

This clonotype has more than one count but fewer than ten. This CDR3 is CSARAPSGRVDEQFF. The DNA of the CDR3 is TGCAGTGCTAGAGCCCCCAGCGGGAGGGTAGATGAGCAGTTCTTC. This rearrangement joins TRBV20-1 to TRBJ2-1, with 10 bases lining up with TRBD2. Germline V gene sequence: CDR1 DFQATT, CDR2 SNEGSKA (reference sequence). The CDR3 has 15 amino acids. V gave up 1 base and J gave up 8 bases; unmatched junction bases: 8.

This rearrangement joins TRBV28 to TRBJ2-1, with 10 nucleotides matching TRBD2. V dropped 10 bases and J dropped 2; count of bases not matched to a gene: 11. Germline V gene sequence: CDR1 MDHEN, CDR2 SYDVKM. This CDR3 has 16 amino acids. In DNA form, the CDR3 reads TGTGCCAACAGAGCTAGCGGGAGACAACCCTACAATGAGCAGTTCTTC. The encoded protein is CANRASGRQPYNEQFF.

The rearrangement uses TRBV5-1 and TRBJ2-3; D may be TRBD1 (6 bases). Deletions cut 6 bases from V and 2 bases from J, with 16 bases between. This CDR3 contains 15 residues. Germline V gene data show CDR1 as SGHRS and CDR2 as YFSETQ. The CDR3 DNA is TGCGCCAGCAACGCCGCGGACAGAATCACAGATACGCAGTATTTT. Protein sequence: CASNAADRITDTQYF.

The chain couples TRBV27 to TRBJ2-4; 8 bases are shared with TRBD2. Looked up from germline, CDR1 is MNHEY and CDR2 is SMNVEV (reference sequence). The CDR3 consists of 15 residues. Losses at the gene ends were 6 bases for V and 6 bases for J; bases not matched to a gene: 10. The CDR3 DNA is TGTGCCAGCAGAACCGCGGGAGGCTCTATAAACATTCAGTACTTC. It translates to CASRTAGGSINIQYF.

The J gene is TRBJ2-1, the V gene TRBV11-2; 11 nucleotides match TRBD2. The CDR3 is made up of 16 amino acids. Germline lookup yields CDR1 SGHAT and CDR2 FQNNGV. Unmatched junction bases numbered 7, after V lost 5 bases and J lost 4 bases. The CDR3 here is CASSLLAGEIYNEQFF. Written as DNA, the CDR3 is TGTGCCAGCAGCCTACTAGCGGGAGAGATTTACAATGAGCAGTTCTTC. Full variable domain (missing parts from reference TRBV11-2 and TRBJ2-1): EAGVAQSPRYKIIEKRQSVAFWCNPISGHATLYWYQQILGQGPKLLIQFQNNGVVDDSQLPKDRFSAERLKGVDSTLKIQPAKLEDSAVYLCASSLLAGEIYNEQFFGPGTRLTVL.

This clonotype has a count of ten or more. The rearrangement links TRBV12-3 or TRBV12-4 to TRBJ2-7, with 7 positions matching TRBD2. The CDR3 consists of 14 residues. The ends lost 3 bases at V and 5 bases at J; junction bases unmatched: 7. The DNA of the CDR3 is TGTGCCAGCAGTTTTGGGCGGGAGTATCACGAGCAGTACTTC. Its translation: CASSFGREYHEQYF.

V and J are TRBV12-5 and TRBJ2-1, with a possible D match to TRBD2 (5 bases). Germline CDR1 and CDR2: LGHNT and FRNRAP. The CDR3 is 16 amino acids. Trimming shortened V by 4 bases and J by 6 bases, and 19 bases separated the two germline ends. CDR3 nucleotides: TGTGCTAGTGGTTCGTCCCCAGGTAGCGTAATCAATGAGCAGTTCTTC. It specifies CASGSSPGSVINEQFF.

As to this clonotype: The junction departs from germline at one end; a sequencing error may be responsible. The DNA for the CDR3 is TGTGCCAGCAGCATAGCAGGTAGTCATCAGCCCCAGCATTTT. This codes for CASSIAGSHQPQHF. The gene calls are TRBV7-9 and TRBJ1-5; D is unclear. The CDR3 has 14 amino acids. The germline gives CDR1 SEHNR, CDR2 FQNEAQ (reference sequence).

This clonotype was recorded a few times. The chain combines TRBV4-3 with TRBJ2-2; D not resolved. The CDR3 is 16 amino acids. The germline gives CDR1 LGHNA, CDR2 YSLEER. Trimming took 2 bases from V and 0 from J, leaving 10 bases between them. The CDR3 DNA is TGCGCCAGCAGCCAAATTGCTGTCGCGAACACCGGGGAGCTGTTTTTT. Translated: CASSQIAVANTGELFF.

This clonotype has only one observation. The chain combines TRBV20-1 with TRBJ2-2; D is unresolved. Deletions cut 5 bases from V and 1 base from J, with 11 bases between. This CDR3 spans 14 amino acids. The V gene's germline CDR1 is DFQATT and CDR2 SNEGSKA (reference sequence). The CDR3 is CSAFRQLNTGELFF. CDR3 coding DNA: TGCAGTGCTTTCCGGCAGCTGAACACCGGGGAGCTGTTTTTT.

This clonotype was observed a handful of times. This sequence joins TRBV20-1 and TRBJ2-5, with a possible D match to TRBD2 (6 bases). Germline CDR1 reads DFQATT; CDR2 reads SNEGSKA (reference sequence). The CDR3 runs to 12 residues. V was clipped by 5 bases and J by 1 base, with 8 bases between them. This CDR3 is CSALAVQETQYF. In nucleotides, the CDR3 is TGCAGTGCTTTAGCGGTCCAAGAGACCCAGTACTTC.

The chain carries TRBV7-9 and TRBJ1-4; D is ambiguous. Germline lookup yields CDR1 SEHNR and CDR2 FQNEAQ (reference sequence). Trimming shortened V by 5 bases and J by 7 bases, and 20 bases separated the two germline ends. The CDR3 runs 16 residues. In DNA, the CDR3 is TGTGCCAGCAGCACCTCACTGAGTTCGCTCGGTGAAAAACTGTTTTTT. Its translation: CASSTSLSSLGEKLFF.

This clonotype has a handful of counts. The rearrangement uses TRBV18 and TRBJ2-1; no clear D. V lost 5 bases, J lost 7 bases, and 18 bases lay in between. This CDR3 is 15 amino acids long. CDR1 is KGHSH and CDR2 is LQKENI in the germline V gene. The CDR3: CASSSRTGSENEQFF. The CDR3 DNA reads TGTGCCAGCTCATCGCGGACCGGGTCAGAAAATGAGCAGTTCTTC.

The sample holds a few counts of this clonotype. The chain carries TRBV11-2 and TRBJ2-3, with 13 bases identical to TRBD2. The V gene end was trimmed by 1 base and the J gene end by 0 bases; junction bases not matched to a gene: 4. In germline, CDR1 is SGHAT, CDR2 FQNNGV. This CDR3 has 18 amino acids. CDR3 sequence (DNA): TGTGCCAGCAGCTTAGTGGGACTAGCGGGGCCTAGCACAGATACGCAGTATTTT. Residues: CASSLVGLAGPSTDTQYF.

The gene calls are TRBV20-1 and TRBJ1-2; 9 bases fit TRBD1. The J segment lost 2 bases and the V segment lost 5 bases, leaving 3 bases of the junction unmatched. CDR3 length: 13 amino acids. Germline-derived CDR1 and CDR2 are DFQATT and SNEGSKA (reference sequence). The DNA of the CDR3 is TGCAGTGCTGGGGACAGGGTGAACTATGGCTACACCTTC. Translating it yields CSAGDRVNYGYTF.

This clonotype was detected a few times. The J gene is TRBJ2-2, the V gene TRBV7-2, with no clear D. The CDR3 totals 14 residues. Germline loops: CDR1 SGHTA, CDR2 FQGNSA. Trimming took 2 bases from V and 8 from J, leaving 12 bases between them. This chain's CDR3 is CASSLRALSGELFF. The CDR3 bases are TGTGCCAGCAGCTTACGGGCCCTTTCGGGGGAGCTGTTTTTT.

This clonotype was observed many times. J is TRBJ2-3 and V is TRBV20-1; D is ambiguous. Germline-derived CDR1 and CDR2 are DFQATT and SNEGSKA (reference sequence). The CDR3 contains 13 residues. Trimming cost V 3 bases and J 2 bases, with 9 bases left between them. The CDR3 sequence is CSARLGATDTQYF. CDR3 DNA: TGCAGTGCTAGGCTAGGCGCCACAGATACGCAGTATTTT.